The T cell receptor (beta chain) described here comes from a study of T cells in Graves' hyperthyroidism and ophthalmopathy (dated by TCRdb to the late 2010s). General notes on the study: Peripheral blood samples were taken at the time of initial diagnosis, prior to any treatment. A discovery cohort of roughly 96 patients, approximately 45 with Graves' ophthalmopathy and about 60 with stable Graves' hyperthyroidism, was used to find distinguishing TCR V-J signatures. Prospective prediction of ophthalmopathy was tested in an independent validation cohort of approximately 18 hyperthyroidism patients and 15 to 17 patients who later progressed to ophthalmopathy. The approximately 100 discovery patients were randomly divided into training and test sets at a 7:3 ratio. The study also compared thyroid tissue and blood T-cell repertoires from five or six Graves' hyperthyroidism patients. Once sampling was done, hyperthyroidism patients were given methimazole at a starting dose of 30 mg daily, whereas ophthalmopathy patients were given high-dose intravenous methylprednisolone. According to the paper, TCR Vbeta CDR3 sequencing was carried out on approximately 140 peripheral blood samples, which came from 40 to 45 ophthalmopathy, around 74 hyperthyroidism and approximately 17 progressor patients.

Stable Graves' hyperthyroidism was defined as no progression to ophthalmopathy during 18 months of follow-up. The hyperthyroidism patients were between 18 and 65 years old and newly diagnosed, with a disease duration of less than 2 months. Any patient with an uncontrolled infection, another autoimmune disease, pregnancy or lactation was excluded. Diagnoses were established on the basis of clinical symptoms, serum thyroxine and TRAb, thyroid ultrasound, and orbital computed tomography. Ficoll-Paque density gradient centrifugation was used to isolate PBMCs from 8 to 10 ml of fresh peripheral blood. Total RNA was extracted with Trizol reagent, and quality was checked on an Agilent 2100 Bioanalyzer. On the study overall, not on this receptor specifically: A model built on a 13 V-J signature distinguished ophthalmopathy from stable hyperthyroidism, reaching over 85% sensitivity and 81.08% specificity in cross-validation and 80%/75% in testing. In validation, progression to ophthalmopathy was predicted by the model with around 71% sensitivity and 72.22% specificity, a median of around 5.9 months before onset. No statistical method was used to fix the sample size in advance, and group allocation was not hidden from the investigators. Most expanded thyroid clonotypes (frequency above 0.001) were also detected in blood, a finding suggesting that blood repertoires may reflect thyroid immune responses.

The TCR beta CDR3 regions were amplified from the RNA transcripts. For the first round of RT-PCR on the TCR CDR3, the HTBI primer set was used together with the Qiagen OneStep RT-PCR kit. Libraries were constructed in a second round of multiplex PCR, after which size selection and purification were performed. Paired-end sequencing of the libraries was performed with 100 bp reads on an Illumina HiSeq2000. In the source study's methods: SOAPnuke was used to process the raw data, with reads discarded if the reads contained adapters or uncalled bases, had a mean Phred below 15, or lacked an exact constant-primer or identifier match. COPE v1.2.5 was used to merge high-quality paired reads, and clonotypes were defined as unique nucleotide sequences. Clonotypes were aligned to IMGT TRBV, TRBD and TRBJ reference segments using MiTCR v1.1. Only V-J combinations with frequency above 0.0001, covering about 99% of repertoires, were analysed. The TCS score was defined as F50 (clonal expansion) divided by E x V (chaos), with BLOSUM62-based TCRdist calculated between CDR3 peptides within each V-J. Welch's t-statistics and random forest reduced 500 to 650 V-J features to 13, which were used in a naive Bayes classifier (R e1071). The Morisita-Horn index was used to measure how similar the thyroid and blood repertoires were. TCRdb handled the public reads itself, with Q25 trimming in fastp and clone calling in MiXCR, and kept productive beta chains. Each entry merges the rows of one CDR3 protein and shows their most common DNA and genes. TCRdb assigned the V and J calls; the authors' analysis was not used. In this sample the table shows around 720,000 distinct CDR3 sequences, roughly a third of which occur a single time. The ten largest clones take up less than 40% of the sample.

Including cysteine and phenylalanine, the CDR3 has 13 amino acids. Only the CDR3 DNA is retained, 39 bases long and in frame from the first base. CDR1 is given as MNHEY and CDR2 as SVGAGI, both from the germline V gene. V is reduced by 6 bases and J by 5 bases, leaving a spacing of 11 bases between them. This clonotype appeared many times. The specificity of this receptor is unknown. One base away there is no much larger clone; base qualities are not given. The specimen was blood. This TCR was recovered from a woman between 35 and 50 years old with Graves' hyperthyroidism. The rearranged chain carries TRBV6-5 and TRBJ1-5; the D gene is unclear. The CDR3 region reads CASSLTGYQPQHF. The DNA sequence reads TGTGCCAGCAGCTTGACCGGGTATCAGCCCCAGCATTTT.